The 24 T cell receptor beta chains below all came from one sample that was sequenced in a study of molecular identifiers for immune sequencing clone quantification. In TCRdb, the PCR reads were re-called with MiXCR into one record per CDR3 protein. The repertoire holds nearly 650,000 distinct CDR3 sequences, less than 30% seen once, with 0.7% to 0.95% in the top ten. Sequenced: naive CD8+ T cells from blood, with Jurkat cell RNA spiked in. Subset denoted: FACS-sorted CD8+CD4-CCR7+CD45RA+ naive T cells. These receptors were collected from a human donor in good health. Some libraries in this study had Jurkat cell RNA spiked in.

The V and J genes are TRBV28 and TRBJ2-2; 10 nucleotides line up with TRBD2. Germline assignment: CDR1 MDHEN and CDR2 SYDVKM. With 5 bases clipped from V and 3 bases from J, the junction kept 6 bases outside the gene matches. The CDR3 sequence is 16 residues long. The CDR3 sequence is CASSLLAGWDTGELFF. The CDR3 DNA reads as TGTGCCAGCAGTCTACTAGCGGGATGGGACACCGGGGAGCTGTTTTTT.

This clonotype has only a few counts. V usage is TRBV4-1 and J usage is TRBJ1-5; D remains unclear. The CDR3 sequence is 15 residues long. The germline CDR1 and CDR2 sequences are MGHRA and YSYEKL. Trimming pared 1 base from V and 5 bases from J, leaving 12 bases between. The CDR3 sequence is CASSQVPREDQPQHF. For the CDR3, the DNA is TGCGCCAGCAGCCAAGTGCCTCGTGAGGATCAGCCCCAGCATTTT.

This clonotype was found a few times. V gene TRBV12-3 or TRBV12-4 combines with J gene TRBJ2-1; either TRBD1 or TRBD2 may fit D (7 bases each). The CDR3 runs to 19 residues. The V and J ends lost 7 bases and 15 bases respectively, with 40 bases between them. CDR3 in amino acids: CASTTDLGYGEGYQRGRFF. Written as DNA, the CDR3 is TGTGCCAGCACCACCGATCTTGGCTACGGGGAGGGGTACCAGAGGGGGCGGTTCTTC.

This rearrangement joins TRBV7-2 to TRBJ2-2; D tentatively reads TRBD1 or TRBD2 (7 bases each). V was cut by 3 bases and J by 0 bases, with 17 bases left in between. The CDR3 loop spans 18 amino acids. Germline loops: CDR1 SGHTA, CDR2 FQGNSA. The CDR3 here is CASSFRGGGPPNTGELFF. The CDR3 coding sequence is TGTGCCAGCAGCTTCCGGGGAGGGGGCCCTCCGAACACCGGGGAGCTGTTTTTT.

This chain links TRBV2 with TRBJ1-1; no clear D. Trimming shortened V by 11 bases and J by 1 base, and 11 bases separated the two germline ends. The CDR3 contains 12 residues. Germline V lookup: CDR1 SNHLY, CDR2 FYNNEI. CDR3 bases: TGTGCCGGCGAGGACGGGAACACTGAAGCTTTCTTT. Translated: CAGEDGNTEAFF.

This clonotype was detected ten times or more. V usage is TRBV25-1 and J usage is TRBJ2-4; TRBD2 aligns across 7 bases. Losses at the gene ends were 3 bases for V and 0 bases for J; bases not matched to a gene: 8. The CDR3 sequence is 17 residues long. The germline V gene encodes CDR1 MGHDK and CDR2 SYGVNS. The CDR3 protein is CASSDGGRLVAKNIQYF. CDR3 coding DNA: TGTGCCAGCAGTGACGGGGGGAGGCTAGTAGCCAAAAACATTCAGTACTTC.

This clonotype was observed once. V is TRBV19 and J is TRBJ2-1; D call uncertain. This CDR3 has 17 residues. Between the trimmed V and J ends, which lost 1 base and 2 bases, there was a span of 15 bases. Germline V gene lookup returns CDR1 LNHDA and CDR2 SQIVND (reference sequence). The DNA for the CDR3 is TGTGCCAGTAGTATAGCAACCAGGTTAGGCCCCTACAATGAGCAGTTCTTC. This translates into CASSIATRLGPYNEQFF. The full variable domain, its missing parts supplied by reference TRBV19 and TRBJ2-1, is DGGITQSPKYLFRKEGQNVTLSCEQNLNHDAMYWYRQDPGQGLRLIYYSQIVNDFQKGDIAEGYSVSREKKESFPLTVTSAQKNPTAFYLCASSIATRLGPYNEQFFGPGTRLTVL.

This clonotype was seen ten or more times. The rearrangement links TRBV29-1 to TRBJ2-3; D ambiguous. Germline V lookup: CDR1 SQVTM, CDR2 ANQGSEA. There are 13 residues in the CDR3. V was clipped by 2 bases and J by 0 bases, with 6 bases between them. The CDR3: CSVEWESTDTQYF. For the CDR3, the DNA is TGCAGCGTTGAATGGGAAAGCACAGATACGCAGTATTTT.

Worth noting for this clonotype: One base away lies a much larger clone, so this may be a sequencing read error. The J gene is TRBJ2-3, the V gene TRBV7-6; TRBD1 matches at 9 bases. The CDR3 runs to 16 residues. V lost 4 bases, J lost 2 bases, and 7 bases stayed unmatched. The V gene's germline CDR1 is SGHVS and CDR2 FNYEAQ. The CDR3, as DNA: TGTGCCAGCAGCTCAGGGACAGGGAAAAACACAGATACGCAGTATTTT. Its translation: CASSSGTGKNTDTQYF.

The genes are TRBV4-3 and TRBJ2-7, with 11 nucleotides matching TRBD2. Germline trimming cut 0 bases from V and 0 bases from J; bases unmatched to any gene: 10. This CDR3 is built from 19 residues. The germline CDR1 and CDR2 sequences are LGHNA and YSLEER. In nucleotides, the CDR3 is TGCGCCAGCAGCCAAGATAAGACTAGCGGGGACATATTCTCCTACGAGCAGTACTTC. Translation: CASSQDKTSGDIFSYEQYF.

Of note for this clonotype: Just one base apart from a much larger clone, this may be a read error. CDR3 in amino acids: CASSDVWVVVQPQHF. Here the CDR3 DNA reads TGCGCCAGCAGTGATGTGTGGGTTGTTGTTCAGCCCCAGCATTTT. This chain connects TRBV10-2 to TRBJ1-5, with D unresolved. Germline CDR1 reads WSHSY; CDR2 reads SAAADI. This CDR3 comprises 15 residues. Trimming stripped 3 bases from V and 6 bases from J, with 15 bases between.

This clonotype was seen repeatedly, ten times or more. The chain uses TRBV9 and TRBJ1-1; 8 nucleotides align to TRBD1. J gave up 4 bases and V 4 bases, and 12 bases lay outside the gene matches. The CDR3 extends over 16 amino acids. Germline CDR1 SGDLS, CDR2 YYNGEE. CDR3 sequence reads: CASSLGQGLGSTEAFF. In nucleotides, the CDR3 is TGTGCCAGCAGCTTAGGACAGGGTTTGGGCTCCACTGAAGCTTTCTTT. Drawing the rest from reference TRBV9 and TRBJ1-1, the complete variable domain is DSGVTQTPKHLITATGQRVTLRCSPRSGDLSVYWYQQSLDQGLQFLIQYYNGEERAKGNILERFSAQQFPDLHSELNLSSLELGDSALYFCASSLGQGLGSTEAFFGQGTRLTVV.

The chain carries TRBV11-2 and TRBJ2-7, with D possibly TRBD1 on 6 matching bases. The germline V gene encodes CDR1 SGHAT and CDR2 FQNNGV. V was shortened by 7 bases and J by 3 bases, with 19 bases between the two germline ends. The length of the CDR3 is 15 residues. In DNA, the CDR3 is TGTGCCAGCACCGACGAGGTAACAGGGCACTACGAGCAGTACTTC. Its translation is CASTDEVTGHYEQYF.

This chain connects TRBV5-3 to TRBJ2-3, with 11 positions matching TRBD2. TRBV5-3 is an ORF; its function is uncertain. J lost 6 bases, V lost 0 bases, and 21 bases had no gene match. The CDR3 spans 21 residues. The CDR3 region has the DNA TGTGCCAGAAGCTTGGCTGGTTGGAAGACTAGCGGGACTTGGATGGAGGATACGCAGTATTTT. Translated, it gives CARSLAGWKTSGTWMEDTQYF.

V and J are TRBV13 and TRBJ1-4; 8 bases agree with TRBD1. Germline loops: CDR1 PRHDT, CDR2 FYEKMQ (reference sequence). The CDR3 runs 16 residues. With 5 bases clipped from V and 3 bases from J, the junction kept 8 bases outside the gene matches. CDR3 DNA sequence: TGTGCCAGCAGCAAATTTCCGGGACAGGCTAATGAAAAACTGTTTTTT. Translated, it gives CASSKFPGQANEKLFF. The full variable domain, its missing parts supplied by reference TRBV13 and TRBJ1-4, is AAGVIQSPRHLIKEKRETATLKCYPIPRHDTVYWYQQGPGQDPQFLISFYEKMQSDKGSIPDRFSAQQFSDYHSELNMSSLELGDSALYFCASSKFPGQANEKLFFGSGTQLSVL.

The chain links TRBV12-3 or TRBV12-4 to TRBJ1-2, with a weak D call TRBD1 (5 bases). V lost 5 bases and J lost 3, with 13 bases in between. The CDR3 spans 14 residues. This CDR3 is CASSNTLTDYGYTF. The CDR3 region has the DNA TGTGCCAGCAGTAATACGTTGACAGACTATGGCTACACCTTC.

The rearrangement links TRBV6-2 or TRBV6-3 to TRBJ2-5, with a weak D call TRBD2 (6 bases). CDR1 and CDR2 (germline): MNHEY, SVGEGT. This CDR3 is 17 amino acids long. V lost 0 bases and J lost 4, with 18 bases in between. DNA for the CDR3: TGTGCCAGCAGTTACTCCCAGAATAGGGCCGGGGGAGAGACCCAGTACTTC. Translation gives CASSYSQNRAGGETQYF.

This clonotype was detected many times. This chain connects TRBV5-8 to TRBJ1-1, with 8 bases lining up with TRBD1. V shed 4 bases and J 0 bases; nucleotides not matched to a gene: 8. Germline CDR1 and CDR2: SGHTS and YDEGEE. This CDR3 contains 16 residues. The CDR3 sequence is CASSTPGQALNTEAFF. DNA of the CDR3: TGTGCCAGCAGCACTCCGGGACAGGCCTTGAACACTGAAGCTTTCTTT.

This clonotype was seen repeatedly, ten times or more. The V gene is TRBV6-2 or TRBV6-3, the J gene TRBJ2-1; D is perhaps TRBD2 (5 bases). Germline V gene sequence: CDR1 MNHEY, CDR2 SVGEGT. This CDR3 has 12 amino acids. The V end was cut by 6 bases, the J end by 3 bases, with 6 bases between. CDR3 DNA sequence: TGTGCCAGCAGAACTAGCTACAATGAGCAGTTCTTC. Protein sequence: CASRTSYNEQFF.

Only a few counts were recorded for this clonotype. The chain uses TRBV4-3 and TRBJ1-1, with D perhaps matching TRBD1 (5 bases). Per germline, CDR1 LGHNA and CDR2 YSLEER. The CDR3 has 15 residues. V dropped 4 bases and J dropped 3 bases, with 15 bases sitting between them. In nucleotides, the CDR3 is TGCGCCAGCAGCCCAGGGAGGGGTAGGCACACTGAAGCTTTCTTT. Its translation: CASSPGRGRHTEAFF.

The J gene is TRBJ2-3, the V gene TRBV7-9; D perhaps matches TRBD2 (7 bases). Germline CDR1 SEHNR, CDR2 FQNEAQ (reference sequence). Trimming shortened V by 5 bases and J by 2 bases, and 20 bases separated the two germline ends. This CDR3 comprises 17 residues. The CDR3 is CASSPRGAAGATDTQYF. In DNA, the CDR3 is TGTGCCAGCAGCCCCCGGGGGGCGGCGGGAGCCACAGATACGCAGTATTTT. Based on the CDR3 plus reference TRBV7-9 and TRBJ2-3, the full variable domain is DTGVSQNPRHKITKRGQNVTFRCDPISEHNRLYWYRQTLGQGPEFLTYFQNEAQLEKSRLLSDRFSAERPKGSFSTLEIQRTEQGDSAMYLCASSPRGAAGATDTQYFGPGTRLTVL.

This clonotype was seen a few times. The V gene is TRBV7-6, the J gene TRBJ2-3; D is possibly TRBD2 (6 bases). There are 12 residues in the CDR3. V lost 4 bases, J lost 6 bases, and 8 bases lay in between. The germline CDR1 and CDR2 sequences are SGHVS and FNYEAQ. This chain's CDR3 is CASSWGEDTQYF. DNA of the CDR3: TGTGCCAGCAGCTGGGGGGAGGATACGCAGTATTTT.

This clonotype was observed a handful of times. CDR3 amino acids: CASSGTGSGELFF. As DNA, the CDR3 is TGTGCCAGTAGTGGGACAGGGTCCGGGGAGCTGTTTTTT. This chain connects TRBV19 to TRBJ2-2; TRBD1 matches 9 bases. Trimming at V came to 5 bases and at J to 6 bases, leaving 1 base not matched to a gene. The V gene's germline CDR1 is LNHDA and CDR2 SQIVND (reference sequence). This CDR3 comprises 13 residues.

V and J are TRBV6-2 or TRBV6-3 and TRBJ2-7; 10 positions agree with TRBD1. The V gene's germline CDR1 is MNHEY and CDR2 SVGEGT. CDR3 size: 15 residues. With 3 bases clipped from V and 4 bases from J, the junction kept 6 bases outside the gene matches. Here the CDR3 reads CASSYRGQGMYEQYF. Here the CDR3 DNA reads TGTGCCAGCAGTTATAGGGGACAGGGGATGTACGAGCAGTACTTC.